This T cell receptor beta chain emerged from a study of cytomegalovirus exposure and HLA in healthy donors. The PCR had 60 Vbeta and 13 Jbeta primers. Method: immunoSEQ multiplex PCR; TCRdb's copy keeps in-frame clones and lacks some. Of about 100,000 clones in the sample, about 80% were seen once. This CDR3 comprises 16 residues. V dropped 7 bases and J dropped 4 bases, with 22 bases sitting between them. Looked up from germline, CDR1 is SEHNR and CDR2 is FQNEAQ (reference sequence). This clone has a handful of counts. The sequencing sample was made of PBMCs. The source of this sequence is a man aged 35-49 years in good health and CMV-seropositive. This chain uses TRBV7-9 with TRBJ1-2; tentatively, D is TRBD1 (5 bases). The CDR3 region is CASTDSEWGGSYGYTF. The DNA for the CDR3 is TGTGCCAGCACCGATTCCGAGTGGGGCGGGAGCTATGGCTACACCTTC.